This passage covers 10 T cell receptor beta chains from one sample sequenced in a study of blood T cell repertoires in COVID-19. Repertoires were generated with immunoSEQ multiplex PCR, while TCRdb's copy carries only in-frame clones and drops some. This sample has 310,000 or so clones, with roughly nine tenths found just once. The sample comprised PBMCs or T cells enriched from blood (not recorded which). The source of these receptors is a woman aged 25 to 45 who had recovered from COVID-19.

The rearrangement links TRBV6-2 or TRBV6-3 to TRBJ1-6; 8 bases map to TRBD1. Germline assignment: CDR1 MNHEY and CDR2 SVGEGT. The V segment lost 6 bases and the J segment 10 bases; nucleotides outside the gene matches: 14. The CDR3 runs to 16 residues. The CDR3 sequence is CASSPPTGELGSPLHF. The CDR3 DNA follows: TGTGCCAGCAGCCCTCCGACAGGGGAACTTGGGTCACCCCTCCACTTT.

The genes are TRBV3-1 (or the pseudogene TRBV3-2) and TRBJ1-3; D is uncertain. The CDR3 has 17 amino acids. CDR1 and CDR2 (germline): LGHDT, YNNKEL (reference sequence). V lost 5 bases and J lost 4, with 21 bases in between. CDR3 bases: TGTGCCAGCAGCAACTTTATGGGCGGGTCCCTCGGAAACACCATATATTTT. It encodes CASSNFMGGSLGNTIYF.

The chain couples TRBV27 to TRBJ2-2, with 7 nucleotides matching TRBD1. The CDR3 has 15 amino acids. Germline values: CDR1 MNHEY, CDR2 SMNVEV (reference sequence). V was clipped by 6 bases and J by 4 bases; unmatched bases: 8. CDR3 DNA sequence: TGTGCCAGCAGAGTGACAGGGTCCGGCACCGGGGAGCTGTTTTTT. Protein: CASRVTGSGTGELFF.

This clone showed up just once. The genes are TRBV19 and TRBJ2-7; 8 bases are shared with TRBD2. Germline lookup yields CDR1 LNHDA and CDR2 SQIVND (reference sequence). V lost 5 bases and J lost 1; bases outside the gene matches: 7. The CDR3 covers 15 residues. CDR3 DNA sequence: TGTGCCAGTAGTTCGGGGGGGGCCGGGTCCTACGAGCAGTACTTC. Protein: CASSSGGAGSYEQYF.

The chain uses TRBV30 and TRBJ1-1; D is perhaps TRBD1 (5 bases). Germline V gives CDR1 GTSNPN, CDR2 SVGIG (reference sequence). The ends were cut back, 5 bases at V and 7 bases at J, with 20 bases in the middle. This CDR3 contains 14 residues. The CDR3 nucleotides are TGTGCCTGGCATAGCCAGCGGGGGAAGAATGAAGCTTTCTTT. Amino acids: CAWHSQRGKNEAFF. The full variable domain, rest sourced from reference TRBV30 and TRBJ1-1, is SQTIHQWPATLVQPVGSPLSLECTVEGTSNPNLYWYRQAAGRGLQLLFYSVGIGQISSEVPQNLSASRPQDRQFILSSKKLLLSDSGFYLCAWHSQRGKNEAFFGQGTRLTVV.

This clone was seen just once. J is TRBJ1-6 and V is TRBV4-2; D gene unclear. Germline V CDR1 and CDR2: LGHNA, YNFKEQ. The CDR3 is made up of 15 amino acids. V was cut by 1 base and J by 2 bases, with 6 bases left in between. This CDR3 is CASSQVQTYNSPLHF. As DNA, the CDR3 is TGTGCCAGCAGCCAAGTACAGACCTATAATTCACCCCTCCACTTT.

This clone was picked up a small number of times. The CDR3 spells CASMGTGDREQYF. The CDR3 DNA follows: TGTGCCAGTATGGGGACAGGGGATCGAGAGCAGTACTTC. The chain combines TRBV19 with TRBJ2-7, with 10 bases aligning to TRBD1. This CDR3 has 13 amino acids. Germline assignment: CDR1 LNHDA and CDR2 SQIVND (reference sequence). J lost 7 bases, V lost 7 bases, and 7 bases had no gene match.

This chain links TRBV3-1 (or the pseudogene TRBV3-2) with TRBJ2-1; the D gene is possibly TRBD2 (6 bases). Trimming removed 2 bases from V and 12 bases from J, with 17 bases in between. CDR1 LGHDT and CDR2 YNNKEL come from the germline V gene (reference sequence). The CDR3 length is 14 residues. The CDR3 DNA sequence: TGTGCCAGCAGCCAAAAAAGGGGAGGAAGTGGGCAGTTCTTC. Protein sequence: CASSQKRGGSGQFF.

The CDR3 coding sequence is TGTGCCAGCAGCTTGCGTCCAGCCGCCGCGGGCACTGAAGCTTTCTTT. It yields the protein CASSLRPAAAGTEAFF. This chain uses TRBV5-5 with TRBJ1-1; D remains unclear. Germline CDR1 SGHKS, CDR2 YYEKEE (reference sequence). With 1 base removed from V and 4 bases from J, the gap between germline ends came to 17 bases. The CDR3 is 16 amino acids.

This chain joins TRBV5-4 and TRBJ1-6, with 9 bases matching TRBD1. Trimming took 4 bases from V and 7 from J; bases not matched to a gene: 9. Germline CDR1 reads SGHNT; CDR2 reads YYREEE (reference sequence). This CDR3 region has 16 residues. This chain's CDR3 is CASSRRDRVLNSPLHF. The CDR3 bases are TGTGCCAGCAGCCGCCGGGACAGGGTTTTGAATTCACCCCTCCACTTT.